One sample yielded the 8 T cell receptor beta chains listed below, sequenced in a study of blood T cell repertoires in COVID-19. Sequencing used immunoSEQ multiplex PCR; TCRdb keeps in-frame clones, though not all of them. The profile shows approximately 170,000 clones, around 83% of them singletons. The sample was peripheral blood. The receptors were gathered from a woman in her 70s who had recovered from COVID-19.

As DNA, the CDR3 is TGTGCCAGCAGCTTAATTGGGGGGACGGAGACCCAGTACTTC. It is translated as CASSLIGGTETQYF. This chain connects TRBV7-3 to TRBJ2-5; TRBD2 is a possible D gene (6 bases). The CDR3 has 14 amino acids. Germline CDR1 is SGHTA and CDR2 is FQGTGA. Between the trimmed V and J ends, which lost 1 base and 5 bases, there was a span of 11 bases.

The genes are TRBV6-5 and TRBJ1-1; 10 nucleotides agree with TRBD1. This CDR3 region has 15 residues. After removal of 6 bases from V and 6 bases from J, the junction contained 10 bases not matched to a gene. The germline gives CDR1 MNHEY, CDR2 SVGAGI. CDR3 nucleotide sequence: TGTGCCAGCAGGCCGGGACAGGGGAAGGGGCCTGAAGCTTTCTTT. Protein sequence: CASRPGQGKGPEAFF.

This clone was found many times. This rearrangement joins TRBV9 to TRBJ1-3; the D is unclear. Between the trimmed V and J ends, which lost 0 bases and 3 bases, there was a span of 10 bases. Germline CDR1 reads SGDLS; CDR2 reads YYNGEE. This CDR3 is 15 amino acids long. CDR3 in amino acids: CASSVGMEGGNTIYF. Here the CDR3 DNA reads TGTGCCAGCAGCGTAGGGATGGAGGGTGGAAACACCATATATTTT.

The chain employs TRBV3-1 (or the pseudogene TRBV3-2) and TRBJ1-1; D not certain. Trimming removed 2 bases from V and 5 bases from J, with 9 bases in between. Germline V gene lookup returns CDR1 LGHDT and CDR2 YNNKEL (reference sequence). The CDR3 has 13 residues. DNA for the CDR3: TGTGCCAGCAGCCAAATTCGGGGTACTGAAGCTTTCTTT. Protein sequence: CASSQIRGTEAFF.

This chain uses TRBV6-5 with TRBJ2-5, with TRBD1 matching over 10 bases. Looked up from germline, CDR1 is MNHEY and CDR2 is SVGAGI. Losses at the gene ends were 6 bases for V and 5 bases for J; bases not matched to a gene: 3. This CDR3 spans 13 amino acids. CDR3: CASSDRGLETQYF. CDR3 sequence (DNA): TGTGCCAGCAGCGACAGGGGGCTCGAGACCCAGTACTTC.

The chain couples TRBV7-6 to TRBJ1-4; a possible D gene is TRBD1 (6 bases). In germline, CDR1 is SGHVS, CDR2 FNYEAQ. Trimming took 6 bases from V and 7 from J, leaving 12 bases between them. The CDR3 spans 13 residues. Here the CDR3 DNA reads TGTGCCAGCAGAAAGGGGGTTGGTGAAAAACTGTTTTTT. This codes for CASRKGVGEKLFF.

This chain joins TRBV28 and TRBJ2-5; the match to TRBD2 covers 8 bases. Per germline, CDR1 MDHEN and CDR2 SYDVKM. Trimming at V came to 7 bases and at J to 0 bases, leaving 16 bases not matched to a gene. The CDR3 has 18 residues. CDR3 sequence: CASTPTGGRPRDQETQYF. As DNA, the CDR3 is TGTGCCAGCACCCCAACTGGCGGGAGGCCCCGGGACCAAGAGACCCAGTACTTC.

This clone was detected only once. The gene calls are TRBV28 and TRBJ1-1; 7 bases agree with TRBD1. V gave up 5 bases and J gave up 3 bases; unmatched junction bases: 9. This CDR3 is built from 15 residues. The germline V gene has CDR1 MDHEN and CDR2 SYDVKM. CDR3 sequence reads: CASSKAGTAYTEAFF. The CDR3 nucleotides read TGTGCCAGCAGTAAGGCCGGGACAGCCTACACTGAAGCTTTCTTT.